What follows are 27 T cell receptor beta chains derived from one specimen sequenced in a study of metastatic and nonmetastatic thyroid tumors. No patient had received any treatment before thyroid surgery. TCRdb re-analyzed the PCR reads through MiXCR. The table has about 93,000 clones, 10% to 15% seen once; the top ten hold approximately 10%. Sequencing input: blood. The receptors come from a female donor with papillary thyroid cancer or a benign thyroid nodule (not recorded which). Some clones in this sample may be carry-over from other donors' samples.

This clone was counted ten times or more. J is TRBJ1-5 and V is TRBV7-8; D is unresolved. The CDR3 contains 15 residues. The V and J ends lost 5 bases and 0 bases respectively, with 11 bases between them. Germline CDR1 is SGHVS and CDR2 is FQNEAQ. The CDR3 here is CASSSRRDSNQPQHF. The CDR3 region has the DNA TGTGCCAGCAGCAGTAGACGGGATAGCAATCAGCCCCAGCATTTT.

This clone was counted ten times or more. The gene calls are TRBV28 and TRBJ1-1; perhaps TRBD1 as D (5 bases). The germline V gene encodes CDR1 MDHEN and CDR2 SYDVKM. Deletions cut 5 bases from V and 8 bases from J, with 9 bases between. The CDR3 loop spans 11 amino acids. This CDR3 is CASSRGSEAFF. The CDR3 nucleotides read TGTGCCAGCAGTCGGGGGTCCGAAGCTTTCTTT. Filled out from reference TRBV28 and TRBJ1-1, the complete variable domain reads DVKVTQSSRYLVKRTGEKVFLECVQDMDHENMFWYRQDPGLGLRLIYFSYDVKMKEKGDIPEGYSVSREKKERFSLILESASTNQTSMYLCASSRGSEAFFGQGTRLTVV.

This clone has at least ten counts. The rearrangement links TRBV28 to TRBJ1-1; D remains ambiguous. Germline V gene lookup returns CDR1 MDHEN and CDR2 SYDVKM. V dropped 3 bases and J dropped 0 bases, with 5 bases sitting between them. CDR3 length equals 13 residues. CDR3 residues: CASSLALNTEAFF. The CDR3 bases are TGTGCCAGCAGTTTGGCCCTGAACACTGAAGCTTTCTTT.

Many counts were recorded for this clone. The chain couples TRBV24-1 to TRBJ2-2; 10 bases line up with TRBD1. The CDR3 covers 14 residues. The V gene's germline CDR1 is KGHDR and CDR2 SFDVKD. With V trimmed by 10 bases and J by 4 bases, 5 bases remained unmatched. In DNA, the CDR3 is TGTGCCACAGCTCGGACAGGGGGCACCGGGGAGCTGTTTTTT. Translated: CATARTGGTGELFF.

This clone was observed many times. The genes are TRBV20-1 and TRBJ2-5; D is undetermined. This CDR3 region has 11 residues. The V and J ends lost 4 bases and 5 bases respectively, with 8 bases between them. Germline loops: CDR1 DFQATT, CDR2 SNEGSKA (reference sequence). The CDR3 sequence: CSAIREETQYF. In nucleotides, the CDR3 is TGCAGTGCTATTCGCGAGGAGACCCAGTACTTC.

The CDR3 sequence: CASSSYRAAYEQYF. CDR3 coding DNA: TGTGCCAGCAGCTCGTACAGGGCCGCCTACGAGCAGTACTTC. The chain joins TRBV11-3 to TRBJ2-7; maybe TRBD1 (6 bases). V was clipped by 4 bases and J by 2 bases, with 12 bases between them. Per germline, CDR1 SGHNT and CDR2 YENEEA. The CDR3 is 14 residues long.

This clone was counted many times. V is TRBV4-1 and J is TRBJ1-4; TRBD1 might be the D (5 bases). V was clipped by 0 bases and J by 7 bases, with 12 bases between them. This CDR3 has 15 amino acids. Germline loops: CDR1 MGHRA, CDR2 YSYEKL. CDR3 bases: TGCGCCAGCAGCCAAGATGGGGGGGTCGGTGAAAAACTGTTTTTT. This encodes CASSQDGGVGEKLFF.

At least ten counts were recorded for this clone. The chain uses TRBV19 and TRBJ1-4; 10 bases align to TRBD1. The ends lost 0 bases at V and 0 bases at J; junction bases unmatched: 4. This CDR3 contains 18 residues. Germline lookup yields CDR1 LNHDA and CDR2 SQIVND (reference sequence). CDR3 in amino acids: CASSIEGQGSATNEKLFF. CDR3 in DNA: TGTGCCAGTAGTATAGAGGGACAGGGGTCGGCAACTAATGAAAAACTGTTTTTT.

This clone was seen at least ten times. The chain uses TRBV5-6 and TRBJ1-6; D remains unclear. V lost 0 bases to trimming and J lost 8 bases, with 9 bases between them. Germline V gives CDR1 SGHDT, CDR2 YYEEEE. This CDR3 comprises 14 residues. The CDR3 DNA follows: TGTGCCAGCAGCTTGGAGAGGGCGGATTCACCCCTCCACTTT. Translation gives CASSLERADSPLHF. Using reference TRBV5-6 and TRBJ1-6 for the parts outside the CDR3, the full variable domain is DAGVTQSPTHLIKTRGQQVTLRCSPKSGHDTVSWYQQALGQGPQFIFQYYEEEERQRGNFPDRFSGHQFPNYSSELNVNALLLGDSALYLCASSLERADSPLHFGNGTRLTVT.

This clone showed up many times. Other nucleotide sequences in the sample specify the same CDR3. V gene TRBV20-1 combines with J gene TRBJ1-6; unclear D gene. V lost 0 bases and J 5 bases, leaving 8 bases between the germline ends. This CDR3 is 14 amino acids long. Germline CDR1 is DFQATT and CDR2 is SNEGSKA (reference sequence). As DNA, the CDR3 is TGCAGTGCTAGAGACACAACTAATAATTCACCCCTCCACTTT. This translates into CSARDTTNNSPLHF.

This clone was seen repeatedly, ten times or more. This chain joins TRBV6-1 and TRBJ1-5; TRBD1 aligns across 8 bases. The CDR3 is 15 residues long. Per the germline V gene, CDR1 is MNHNS and CDR2 is SASEGT. The trim removed 1 base at V and 6 bases at J, leaving 5 bases unmatched. CDR3 protein: CASSEGGTGGQPQHF. CDR3 in DNA: TGTGCCAGCAGTGAAGGAGGGACAGGAGGTCAGCCCCAGCATTTT.

This clone was seen a few times. This sequence joins TRBV6-2 or TRBV6-3 and TRBJ2-1; 11 nucleotides match TRBD2. The germline V gene has CDR1 MNHEY and CDR2 SVGEGT. This CDR3 is built from 15 residues. The V gene end was trimmed by 2 bases and the J gene end by 8 bases; junction bases not matched to a gene: 5. The CDR3 nucleotides are TGTGCCAGCAGTTACCTAAATAGCGGGAGGGATGAGCAGTTCTTC. Encoded protein: CASSYLNSGRDEQFF.

In this sample, this clone turned up many times. The chain couples TRBV18 to TRBJ1-2, with D uncertain. The CDR3 has 13 residues. Trimming removed 3 bases at V and 8 bases at J, with 13 bases between. Germline values: CDR1 KGHSH, CDR2 LQKENI. The CDR3 DNA sequence: TGTGCCAGCTCACCTGCCGGGAATGGCGGCTACACCTTC. This translates into CASSPAGNGGYTF. Supplemented by reference TRBV18 and TRBJ1-2, the full variable domain reads NAGVMQNPRHLVRRRGQEARLRCSPMKGHSHVYWYRQLPEEGLKFMVYLQKENIIDESGMPKERFSAEFPKEGPSILRIQQVVRGDSAAYFCASSPAGNGGYTFGSGTRLTVV.

This clone was counted ten times or more. This chain uses TRBV6-7 with TRBJ1-5; tentatively, D is TRBD1 (5 bases). TRBV6-7 is an ORF, with its function uncertain. The CDR3 consists of 15 residues. The ends were cut back, 2 bases at V and 1 base at J, with 9 bases in the middle. CDR3 protein: CASSYGGWSNQPQHF. For the CDR3, the DNA is TGTGCCAGCAGTTACGGGGGTTGGAGCAATCAGCCCCAGCATTTT.

As for this clone: This may arise from a read error, as a much more abundant clone is one base away. This chain joins TRBV9 and TRBJ1-1, with D unresolved. The length of the CDR3 is 13 residues. Germline-derived CDR1 and CDR2 are SGDLS and YYNGEE. Trimming stripped 4 bases from V and 7 bases from J, with 14 bases between. The CDR3 coding sequence is TGTGCCAGCAGCTCTAACACCGGGTATGAAGCTTTCTTT. It codes for CASSSNTGYEAFF.

Remarks on this clone: Distinct nucleotide sequences in the sample also encode this CDR3. The rearrangement links TRBV28 to TRBJ2-1; TRBD1 might be the D (5 bases). V was clipped by 6 bases and J by 9 bases, with 21 bases between them. Germline V gene data show CDR1 as MDHEN and CDR2 as SYDVKM. CDR3 length equals 15 residues. Here the CDR3 reads CASRSGTGWVGEQFF. The CDR3 nucleotides are TGTGCCAGCAGATCCGGCACAGGTTGGGTTGGTGAGCAGTTCTTC.

This clone was seen many times. A much larger clone sits a single nucleotide away, making a read error possible. This same CDR3 is encoded by further DNA sequences in the sample. The V call is TRBV6-2 or TRBV6-3, the J call TRBJ2-7, with a possible D match to TRBD2 (5 bases). V shed 10 bases and J shed 7 bases, with 14 bases lying between them. The CDR3 runs 11 residues. Looked up from germline, CDR1 is MNHEY and CDR2 is SVGEGT. The CDR3 coding sequence is TGTGCCACGGGGATCATGGGTGAGCAGTACTTC. The encoded protein is CATGIMGEQYF.

There are many counts of this clone. This chain joins TRBV29-1 and TRBJ2-7; no clear D gene. V lost 6 bases, J lost 6 bases, and 18 bases lay in between. This CDR3 is built from 13 residues. Germline lookup yields CDR1 SQVTM and CDR2 ANQGSEA. The CDR3, as DNA: TGCAGCGTCCTACACCATCTTGACGGCGAGCAGTACTTC. It encodes CSVLHHLDGEQYF.

Comment on this clone: One end of the junction does not line up with germline, which may come from a read error. CDR3 protein: CSSRSGVIPAEQYF. CDR3 nucleotide sequence: TGCAGTTCTAGGTCTGGGGTTATCCCTGCCGAGCAGTACTTC. The chain uses TRBV20-1 and TRBJ2-7, with D unresolved. Germline CDR1 DFQATT, CDR2 SNEGSKA (reference sequence). The CDR3 loop spans 14 amino acids.

This clone was counted ten times or more. The rearrangement joins TRBV5-1 to TRBJ2-1; 11 bases map to TRBD2. The CDR3 is made up of 15 amino acids. V lost 4 bases and J lost 3; bases outside the gene matches: 3. Germline CDR1 is SGHRS and CDR2 is YFSETQ. CDR3 sequence (DNA): TGCGCCAGCAGCCCAGGACTAGCGGGCTACAATGAGCAGTTCTTC. The encoded protein is CASSPGLAGYNEQFF.

This clone was picked up many times. One junction end does not reproduce the germline sequence, and a read error may be involved. The sample contains more than one DNA sequence encoding this CDR3. V and J are TRBV7-6 and TRBJ2-1; TRBD2 is a possible D gene (5 bases). Germline lookup yields CDR1 SGHVS and CDR2 FNYEAQ. The CDR3 is 16 amino acids. CDR3 loop: CASSLEAGKPYNEQFF. The CDR3 DNA reads TGTGCTAGCAGCTTAGAGGCGGGCAAACCGTACAATGAGCAGTTCTTC.

The rearrangement joins TRBV6-1 to TRBJ1-2; 8 positions match TRBD1. The V and J ends lost 6 bases and 0 bases, in that order; junction bases with no gene match: 9. CDR1 is MNHNS, CDR2 SASEGT, per germline. The CDR3 contains 16 residues. The CDR3 loop is CASRTQGAITNYGYTF. The CDR3 DNA reads as TGTGCCAGCAGGACGCAGGGGGCCATTACTAACTATGGCTACACCTTC.

This clone was picked up many times. The chain employs TRBV12-3 or TRBV12-4 and TRBJ2-1; 13 nucleotides match TRBD2. The CDR3 spans 15 residues. The V segment lost 7 bases and the J segment 9 bases; nucleotides outside the gene matches: 9. The CDR3 bases are TGTGCCAGCACCATAACTAGCGGGAGGGCCAGTGAGCAGTTCTTC. The encoded protein is CASTITSGRASEQFF.

In its sample, this clone was seen many times. V gene TRBV6-1 combines with J gene TRBJ1-1; 7 bases match TRBD1. V shed 7 bases and J 0 bases; nucleotides not matched to a gene: 14. Germline V gene data show CDR1 as MNHNS and CDR2 as SASEGT. The CDR3 has 17 amino acids. CDR3 protein: CASTRQGGRVVNTEAFF. CDR3 coding DNA: TGTGCCAGCACCCGCCAGGGGGGCAGGGTAGTGAACACTGAAGCTTTCTTT.

This clone showed up just once. A much larger clonotype is one base distant, so this may be a read error. The V and J genes are TRBV7-7 and TRBJ1-1; D is unclear. The germline V gene has CDR1 SSHAT and CDR2 FNYEAQ (reference sequence). This CDR3 spans 13 amino acids. The chain's CDR3 is CASSLAIESEAFF. CDR3 DNA: TGTGCTAGCAGCTTAGCTATCGAGAGTGAAGCTTTCTTT.

This clone was seen many times. The chain has TRBV28 and TRBJ1-1, with TRBD1 as a possible D gene (6 bases). The CDR3 spans 12 residues. Germline values: CDR1 MDHEN, CDR2 SYDVKM. CDR3 in DNA: TGTCTGGCAGGGGTCCTCGGGGCTGAAGCTTTCTTT. Residues: CLAGVLGAEAFF.

This clone was seen ten or more times. This chain connects TRBV4-1 to TRBJ2-2; 10 bases are a match to TRBD2. The CDR3 sequence is 17 residues long. The ends lost 1 base at V and 5 bases at J; junction bases unmatched: 7. Germline-derived CDR1 and CDR2 are MGHRA and YSYEKL. This chain's CDR3 is CASSQGHLAGVTGELFF. The DNA of the CDR3 is TGCGCCAGCAGCCAAGGACATCTAGCGGGAGTTACCGGGGAGCTGTTTTTT.